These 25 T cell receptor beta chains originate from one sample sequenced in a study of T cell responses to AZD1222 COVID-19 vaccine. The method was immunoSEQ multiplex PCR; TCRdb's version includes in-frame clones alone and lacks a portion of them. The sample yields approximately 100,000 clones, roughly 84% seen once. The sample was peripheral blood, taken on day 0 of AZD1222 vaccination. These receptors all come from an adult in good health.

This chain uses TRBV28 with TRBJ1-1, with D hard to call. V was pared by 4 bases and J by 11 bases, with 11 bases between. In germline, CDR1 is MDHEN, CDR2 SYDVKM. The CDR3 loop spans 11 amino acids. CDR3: CASSWREAAFF. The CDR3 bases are TGTGCCAGCAGTTGGAGGGAGGCGGCTTTCTTT.

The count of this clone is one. The CDR3 spells CASSQGINRGGNTEAFF. The CDR3 bases are TGCGCCAGCAGCCAAGGCATCAACAGGGGTGGGAACACTGAAGCTTTCTTT. This chain joins TRBV4-3 and TRBJ1-1, with 7 bases aligning to TRBD1. The CDR3 is 17 amino acids. Per germline, CDR1 LGHNA and CDR2 YSLEER. V trimming: 1 base; J trimming: 1 base; junction bases outside the gene matches: 9.

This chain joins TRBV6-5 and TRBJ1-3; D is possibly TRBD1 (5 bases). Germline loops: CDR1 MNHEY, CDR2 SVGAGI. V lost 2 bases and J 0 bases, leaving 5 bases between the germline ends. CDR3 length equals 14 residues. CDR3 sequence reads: CASSYDSSGNTIYF. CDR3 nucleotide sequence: TGTGCCAGCAGTTACGACAGCTCTGGAAACACCATATATTTT.

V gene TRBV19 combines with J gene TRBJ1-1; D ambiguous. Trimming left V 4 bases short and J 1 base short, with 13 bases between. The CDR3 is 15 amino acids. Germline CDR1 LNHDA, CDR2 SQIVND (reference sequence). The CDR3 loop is CASSTSGSPNTEAFF. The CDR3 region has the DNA TGTGCCAGTAGTACTTCCGGGTCGCCGAACACTGAAGCTTTCTTT.

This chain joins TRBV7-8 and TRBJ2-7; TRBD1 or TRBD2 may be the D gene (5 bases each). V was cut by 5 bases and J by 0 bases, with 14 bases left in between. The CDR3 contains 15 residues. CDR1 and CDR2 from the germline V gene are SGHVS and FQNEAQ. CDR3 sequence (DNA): TGTGCCAGCAGCCAAGTGAAGGGGAGCTCCTACGAGCAGTACTTC. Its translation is CASSQVKGSSYEQYF.

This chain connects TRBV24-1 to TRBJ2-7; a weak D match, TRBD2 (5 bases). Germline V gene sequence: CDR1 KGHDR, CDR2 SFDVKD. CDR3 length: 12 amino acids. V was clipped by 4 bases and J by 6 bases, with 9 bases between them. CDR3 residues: CATSERESEQYF. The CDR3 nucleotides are TGTGCCACCAGTGAACGGGAAAGCGAGCAGTACTTC.

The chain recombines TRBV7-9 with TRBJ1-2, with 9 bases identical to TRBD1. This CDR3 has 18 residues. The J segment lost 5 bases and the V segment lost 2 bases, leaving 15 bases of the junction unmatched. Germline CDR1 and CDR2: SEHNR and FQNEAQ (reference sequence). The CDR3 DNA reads TGTGCCAGCAGCTTAAGAGGTTCGGGACAGGGAGGGCCATATGGCTACACCTTC. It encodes CASSLRGSGQGGPYGYTF.

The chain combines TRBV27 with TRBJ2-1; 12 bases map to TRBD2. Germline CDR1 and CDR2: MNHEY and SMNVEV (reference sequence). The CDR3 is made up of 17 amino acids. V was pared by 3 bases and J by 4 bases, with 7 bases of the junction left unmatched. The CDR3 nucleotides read TGTGCCAGCAGTTTCTACCTAGGGACTAGCGGGTACAATGAGCAGTTCTTC. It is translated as CASSFYLGTSGYNEQFF.

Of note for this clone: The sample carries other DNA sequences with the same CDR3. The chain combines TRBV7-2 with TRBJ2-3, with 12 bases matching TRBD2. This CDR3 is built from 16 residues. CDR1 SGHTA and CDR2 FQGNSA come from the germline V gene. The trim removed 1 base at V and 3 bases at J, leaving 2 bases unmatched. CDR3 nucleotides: TGTGCCAGCAGCTTAGTCGGGACTAGCGGGACAGATACGCAGTATTTT. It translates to CASSLVGTSGTDTQYF.

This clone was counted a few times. Here the CDR3 reads CASSTQRVVWRRHYNEQFF. CDR3 DNA: TGTGCCAGCAGCACGCAAAGGGTGGTTTGGCGGAGGCACTACAATGAGCAGTTCTTC. V usage is TRBV7-9 and J usage is TRBJ2-1; tentatively, D is TRBD2 (5 bases). This CDR3 spans 19 amino acids. Trimming pared 5 bases from V and 3 bases from J, leaving 26 bases between. CDR1 is SEHNR, CDR2 FQNEAQ, per germline (reference sequence).

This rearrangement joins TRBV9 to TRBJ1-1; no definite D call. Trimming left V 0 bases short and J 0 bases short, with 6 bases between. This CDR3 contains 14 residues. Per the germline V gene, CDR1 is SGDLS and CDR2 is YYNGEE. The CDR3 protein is CASSVEWLNTEAFF. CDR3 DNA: TGTGCCAGCAGCGTAGAGTGGTTGAACACTGAAGCTTTCTTT.

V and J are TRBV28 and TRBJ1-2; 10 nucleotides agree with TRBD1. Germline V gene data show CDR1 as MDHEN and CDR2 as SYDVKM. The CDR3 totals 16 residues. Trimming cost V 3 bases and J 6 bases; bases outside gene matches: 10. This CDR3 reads CASSLLGTGEKNGYTF. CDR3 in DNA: TGTGCCAGCAGTTTGTTGGGGACAGGGGAAAAGAATGGCTACACCTTC.

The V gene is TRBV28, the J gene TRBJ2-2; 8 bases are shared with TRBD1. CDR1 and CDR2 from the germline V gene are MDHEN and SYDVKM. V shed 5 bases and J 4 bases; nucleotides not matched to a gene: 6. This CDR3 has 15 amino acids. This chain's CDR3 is CASSTQQGVTGELFF. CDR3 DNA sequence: TGTGCCAGCAGTACGCAACAGGGGGTCACCGGGGAGCTGTTTTTT.

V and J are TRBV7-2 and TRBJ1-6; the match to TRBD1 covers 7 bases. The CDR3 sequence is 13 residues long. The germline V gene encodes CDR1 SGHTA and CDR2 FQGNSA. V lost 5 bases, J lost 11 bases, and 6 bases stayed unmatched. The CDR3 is CASSGSTGTPLHF. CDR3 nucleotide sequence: TGTGCCAGCAGCGGATCGACAGGGACACCCCTCCACTTT.

The CDR3 loop is CASSIGTGWEKLFF. Here the CDR3 DNA reads TGTGCCAGTAGTATCGGAACAGGGTGGGAAAAACTGTTTTTT. The chain combines TRBV19 with TRBJ1-4; D might be TRBD1 (6 bases). Deletions cut 3 bases from V and 8 bases from J, with 13 bases between. The CDR3 loop spans 14 amino acids. CDR1 is LNHDA, CDR2 SQIVND, per germline (reference sequence).

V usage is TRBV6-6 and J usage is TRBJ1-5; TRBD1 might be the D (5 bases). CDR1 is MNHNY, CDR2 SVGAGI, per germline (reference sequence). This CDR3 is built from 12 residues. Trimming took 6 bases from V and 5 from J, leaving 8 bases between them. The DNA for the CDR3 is TGTGCCAGCAGAACGGGGGATCAGCCCCAGCATTTT. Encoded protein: CASRTGDQPQHF.

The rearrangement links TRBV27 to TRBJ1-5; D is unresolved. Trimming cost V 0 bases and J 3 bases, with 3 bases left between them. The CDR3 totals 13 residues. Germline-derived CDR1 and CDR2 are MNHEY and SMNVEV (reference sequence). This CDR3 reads CASSLSNNQPQHF. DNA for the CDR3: TGTGCCAGCAGTTTATCGAACAATCAGCCCCAGCATTTT.

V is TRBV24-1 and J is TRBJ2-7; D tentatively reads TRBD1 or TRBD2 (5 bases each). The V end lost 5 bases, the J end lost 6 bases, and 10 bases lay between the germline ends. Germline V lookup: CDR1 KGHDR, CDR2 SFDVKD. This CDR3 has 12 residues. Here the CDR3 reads CATSGGYGEQYF. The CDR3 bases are TGTGCCACCAGTGGGGGGTACGGCGAGCAGTACTTC.

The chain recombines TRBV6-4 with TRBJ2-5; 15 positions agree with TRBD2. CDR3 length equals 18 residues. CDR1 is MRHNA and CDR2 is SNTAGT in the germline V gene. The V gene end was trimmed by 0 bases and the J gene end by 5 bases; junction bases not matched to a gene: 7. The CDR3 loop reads CASSDSGLAGGPRETQYF. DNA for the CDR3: TGTGCCAGCAGTGACTCCGGACTAGCGGGAGGGCCTAGGGAGACCCAGTACTTC.

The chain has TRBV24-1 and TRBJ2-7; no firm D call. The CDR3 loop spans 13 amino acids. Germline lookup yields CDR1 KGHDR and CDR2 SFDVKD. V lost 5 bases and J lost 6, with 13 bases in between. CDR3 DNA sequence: TGTGCCACCAGTGGGGCGTGGTCGAGCGAGCAGTACTTC. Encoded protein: CATSGAWSSEQYF.

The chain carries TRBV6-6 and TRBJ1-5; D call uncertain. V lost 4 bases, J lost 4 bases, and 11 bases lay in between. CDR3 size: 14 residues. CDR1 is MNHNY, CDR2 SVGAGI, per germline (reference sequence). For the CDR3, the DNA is TGTGCCAGCAGTTCCCAAACAAGAAATCAGCCCCAGCATTTT. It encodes CASSSQTRNQPQHF.

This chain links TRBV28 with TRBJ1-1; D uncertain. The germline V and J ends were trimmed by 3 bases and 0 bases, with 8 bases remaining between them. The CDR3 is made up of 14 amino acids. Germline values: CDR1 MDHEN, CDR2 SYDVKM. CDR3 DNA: TGTGCCAGCAGTTTTACCCCGATGAACACTGAAGCTTTCTTT. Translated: CASSFTPMNTEAFF. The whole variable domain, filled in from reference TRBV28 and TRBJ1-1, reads DVKVTQSSRYLVKRTGEKVFLECVQDMDHENMFWYRQDPGLGLRLIYFSYDVKMKEKGDIPEGYSVSREKKERFSLILESASTNQTSMYLCASSFTPMNTEAFFGQGTRLTVV.

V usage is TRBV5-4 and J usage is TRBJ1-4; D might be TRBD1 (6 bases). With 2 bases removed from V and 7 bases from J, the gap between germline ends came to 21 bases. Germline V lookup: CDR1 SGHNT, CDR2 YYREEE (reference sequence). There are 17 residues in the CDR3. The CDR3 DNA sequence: TGTGCCAGCAGCTTAAGGTTTTCCGGGGGCGACGGTGAAAAACTGTTTTTT. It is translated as CASSLRFSGGDGEKLFF. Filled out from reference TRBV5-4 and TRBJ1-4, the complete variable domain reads ETGVTQSPTHLIKTRGQQVTLRCSSQSGHNTVSWYQQALGQGPQFIFQYYREEENGRGNFPPRFSGLQFPNYSSELNVNALELDDSALYLCASSLRFSGGDGEKLFFGSGTQLSVL.

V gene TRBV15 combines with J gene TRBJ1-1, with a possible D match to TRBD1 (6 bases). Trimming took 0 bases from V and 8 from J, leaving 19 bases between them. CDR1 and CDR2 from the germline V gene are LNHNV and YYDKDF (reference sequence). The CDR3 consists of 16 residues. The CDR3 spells CATSRDLARTEFEAFF. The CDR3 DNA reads TGTGCCACCAGCAGAGATCTCGCCAGGACAGAATTCGAAGCTTTCTTT.

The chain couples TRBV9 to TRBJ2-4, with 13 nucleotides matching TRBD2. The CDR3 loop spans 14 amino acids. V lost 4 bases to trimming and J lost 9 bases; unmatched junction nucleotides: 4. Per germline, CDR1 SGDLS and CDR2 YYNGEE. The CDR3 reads CASSPRLAGGIQYF. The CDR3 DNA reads TGTGCCAGCAGCCCCCGACTAGCGGGAGGCATTCAGTACTTC. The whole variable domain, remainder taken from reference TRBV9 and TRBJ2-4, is DSGVTQTPKHLITATGQRVTLRCSPRSGDLSVYWYQQSLDQGLQFLIQYYNGEERAKGNILERFSAQQFPDLHSELNLSSLELGDSALYFCASSPRLAGGIQYFGAGTRLSVL.